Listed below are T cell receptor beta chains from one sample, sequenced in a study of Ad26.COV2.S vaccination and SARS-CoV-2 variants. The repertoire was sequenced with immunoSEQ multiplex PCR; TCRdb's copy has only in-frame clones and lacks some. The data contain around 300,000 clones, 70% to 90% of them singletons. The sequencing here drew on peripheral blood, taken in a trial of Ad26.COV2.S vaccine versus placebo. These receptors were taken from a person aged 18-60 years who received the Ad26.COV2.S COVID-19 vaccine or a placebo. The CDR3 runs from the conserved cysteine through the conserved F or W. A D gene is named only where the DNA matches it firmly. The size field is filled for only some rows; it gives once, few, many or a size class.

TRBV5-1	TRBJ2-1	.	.	TGCGCCAGCAGCTTGGGCCAGGGGTCTGCCTACAATGAGCAGTTCTTC	CASSLGQGSAYNEQFF
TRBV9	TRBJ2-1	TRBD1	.	TGTGCCAGCAGCGTAGTAGACAGGGGACCCTACAATGAGCAGTTCTTC	CASSVVDRGPYNEQFF
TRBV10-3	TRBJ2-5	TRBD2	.	TGTGCCATCAGTGCCTCTAGCGGGAGGGGAGAGACCCAGTACTTC	CAISASSGRGETQYF
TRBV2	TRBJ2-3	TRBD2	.	TGTGCCAGCACCCGTGGGAGGGTTGTCACAGATACGCAGTATTTT	CASTRGRVVTDTQYF
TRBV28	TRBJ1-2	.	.	TGTGCCAGCAGCATACCGGCCGGGCGAGGCTACTATGGCTACACCTTC	CASSIPAGRGYYGYTF
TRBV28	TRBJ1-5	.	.	TGTGCCAGCAAGACGGCAGGGTTAAATCAGCCCCAGCATTTT	CASKTAGLNQPQHF
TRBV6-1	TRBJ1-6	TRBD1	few	TGTGCCAGCAGTGAAAGGGACAGTAATTCACCCCTCCACTTT	CASSERDSNSPLHF
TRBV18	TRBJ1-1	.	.	TGTGCCAGCTCACCCATAGCGGGGGACGGGAACACTGAAGCTTTCTTT	CASSPIAGDGNTEAFF
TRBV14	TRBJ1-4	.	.	TGTGCCAGCAGCCAGTCGGGACTCCATAATGAAAAACTGTTTTTT	CASSQSGLHNEKLFF
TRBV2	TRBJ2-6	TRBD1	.	TGTGCCAGCAGGACGGGACAGGGGCCGATCTCTGGGGCCAACGTCCTGACTTTC	CASRTGQGPISGANVLTF
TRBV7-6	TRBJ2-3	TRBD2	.	TGTGCCAGCAGCTCCTTAGCGGGGGCTAGCACAGATACGCAGTATTTT	CASSSLAGASTDTQYF
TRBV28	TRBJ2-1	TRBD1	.	TGTGCCAGCAGTTCACCAGGACAGGGGGGGTATGAGCAGTTCTTC	CASSSPGQGGYEQFF
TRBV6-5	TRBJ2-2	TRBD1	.	TGTGCCAGCAGTTCAACAGGGGCTTGGAACACCGGGGAGCTGTTTTTT	CASSSTGAWNTGELFF
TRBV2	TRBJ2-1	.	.	TGTGCCAGCAATGCCGGCCTCAATGAGCAGTTCTTC	CASNAGLNEQFF
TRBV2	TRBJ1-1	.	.	TGTGCCAGCAGTGCCGAAAGGAGCACTGAAGCTTTCTTT	CASSAERSTEAFF
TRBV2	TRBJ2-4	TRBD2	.	TGTGCCAGCAGTGAAGCCAAAGGACTAGCGGGAGGGGGGAGAAACATTCAGTACTTC	CASSEAKGLAGGGRNIQYF
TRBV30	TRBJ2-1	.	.	TGTGCCTGGAGTCGGGCTGCCGAGGATGAGCAGTTCTTC	CAWSRAAEDEQFF
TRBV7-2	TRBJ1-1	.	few	TGTGCCAGCAGCATACAGGGGAACACTGAAGCTTTCTTT	CASSIQGNTEAFF
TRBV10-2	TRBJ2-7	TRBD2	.	TGCGCCAGCAGTGACACGAGCGGGAGGCCATCCTACGAGCAGTACTTC	CASSDTSGRPSYEQYF
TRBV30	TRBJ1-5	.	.	TGTGCCTGGAGTTCTTTTGGGAGCAATCAGCCCCAGCATTTT	CAWSSFGSNQPQHF
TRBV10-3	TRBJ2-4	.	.	TGTGCCATCAGTGACGCTCGGCAGGCAATGGACATTCAGTACTTC	CAISDARQAMDIQYF
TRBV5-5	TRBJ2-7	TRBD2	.	TGTGCCAGCAGCTTGGTTAGCGGGGGCTACGAGCAGTACTTC	CASSLVSGGYEQYF
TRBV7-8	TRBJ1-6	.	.	TGTGCCAGCAACCAGGACCGGCCGTGGGGCTCCTATAATTCACCCCTCCACTTT	CASNQDRPWGSYNSPLHF
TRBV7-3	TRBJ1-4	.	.	TGTGCCAGCAGCCTCGGGCCGGGAGAAAAACTGTTTTTT	CASSLGPGEKLFF
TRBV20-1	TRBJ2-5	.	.	TGCAGTGCTAGTAGTCAGGGGGGAGAGACCCAGTACTTC	CSASSQGGETQYF
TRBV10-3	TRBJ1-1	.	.	TGTGCCTCGGGAGGAAACACTGAAGCTTTCTTT	CASGGNTEAFF
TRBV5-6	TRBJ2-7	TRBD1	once	TGTGCCAGCAGCTTCGGGACAGGGCTTGACGAGCAGTACTTC	CASSFGTGLDEQYF
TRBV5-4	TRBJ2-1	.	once	TGTGCCAGCAGCTCTCCTAGGGCCGGAGAGTTCTTC	CASSSPRAGEFF
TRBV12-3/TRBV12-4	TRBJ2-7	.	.	TGTGCCAGCAGCGGGACGGCCCCCTACGAGCAGTACTTC	CASSGTAPYEQYF
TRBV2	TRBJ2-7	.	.	TGTGCCAGCAGTGACCCTCAGGTGTTGGAGATTCACTTC	CASSDPQVLEIHF
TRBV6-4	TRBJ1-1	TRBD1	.	TGTGCCAGCAGTGAGGGGACAGGGGGTTATGAAGCTTTCTTT	CASSEGTGGYEAFF
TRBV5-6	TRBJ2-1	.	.	TGTGCCAGCAGCTTGGGGGGGACGGACTACAATGAGCAGTTCTTC	CASSLGGTDYNEQFF
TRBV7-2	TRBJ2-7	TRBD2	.	TGTGCCAGCAGCTTATTTAGCGGGGATCCTTACGAGCAGTACTTC	CASSLFSGDPYEQYF
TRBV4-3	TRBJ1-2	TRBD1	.	TGCGCCAGCAGCCAAGATTTCGGACAGGGGAGAGGCTACACCTTC	CASSQDFGQGRGYTF
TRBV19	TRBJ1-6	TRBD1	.	TGTGCCAGTAGCAACCCTGGGGACAGGGGGCTAAAGTCACCCCTCCACTTT	CASSNPGDRGLKSPLHF
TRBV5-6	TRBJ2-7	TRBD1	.	TGTGCCAGCAGCCCTCGGGACAGGGGTCTCCTACGAGAGCAGTACTTC	CASSPRDRGLLREQYF
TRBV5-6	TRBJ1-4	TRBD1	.	TGTGCCAGCAGCCCGGGGACAGGCTTTGGTGAAAAACTGTTTTTT	CASSPGTGFGEKLFF
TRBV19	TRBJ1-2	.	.	TGTGCCAGTAGTATTCAGAATGGCTACACCTTC	CASSIQNGYTF
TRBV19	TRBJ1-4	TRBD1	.	TGTGCCAGTACCCCGACAGGGGTGACTGAAAAACTGTTTTTT	CASTPTGVTEKLFF
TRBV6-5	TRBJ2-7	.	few	TGTGCCAGCAGCAAGATCGACAACTCCTACGAGCAGTACTTC	CASSKIDNSYEQYF
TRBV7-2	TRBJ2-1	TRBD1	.	TGTGCCAGCAGCCCAAGGGGGACAGGGGCCTACAATGAGCAGTTCTTC	CASSPRGTGAYNEQFF
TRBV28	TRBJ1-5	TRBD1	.	TGTGCCAGCAGCCCATGGACAGGGGGGACTTATCAGCCCCAGCATTTT	CASSPWTGGTYQPQHF
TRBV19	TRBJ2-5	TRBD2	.	TGTGCCAGTAAGGGGAAGACTAGCGGGTTCCAAGAGACCCAGTACTTC	CASKGKTSGFQETQYF